A single sample is the source of the 15 T cell receptor beta chains below, sequenced in a study of identical twins. TCRdb re-derived calls from the 5' RACE reads in MiXCR, one entry per CDR3 protein. The sample holds under 800,000 distinct CDR3 sequences, 21% seen once. The same data also went into a second study, on T cells expressing NK-cell markers.

The sample taken for sequencing was PBMCs. The receptors derive from a young woman in good health.

This clonotype came up a few times. V is TRBV20-1 and J is TRBJ2-7; D possibly corresponds to TRBD2 (5 bases). The CDR3 contains 15 residues. From germline, CDR1 is DFQATT and CDR2 SNEGSKA (reference sequence). V lost 6 bases to trimming and J lost 0 bases, with 18 bases between them. The CDR3 bases are TGCAGTGCCTCTCAAAGACGGGGAAGCTCCTACGAGCAGTACTTC. Translating gives CSASQRRGSSYEQYF.

This clonotype appeared a few times. The chain recombines TRBV5-1 with TRBJ1-2; D remains ambiguous. The CDR3 totals 13 residues. V was cut by 0 bases and J by 8 bases, with 11 bases left in between. CDR1 is SGHRS, CDR2 YFSETQ, per germline. The DNA for the CDR3 is TGCGCCAGCAGCTTGGCCGGGTCCGGAGGCTACACCTTC. Residues: CASSLAGSGGYTF.

This clonotype was recorded many times. The V gene is TRBV12-3 or TRBV12-4, the J gene TRBJ2-5; D is perhaps TRBD2 (5 bases). V was trimmed by 3 bases and J by 1 base, leaving 9 bases between them. CDR3 length equals 14 residues. In DNA form, the CDR3 reads TGTGCCAGCAGTTTCCGGGGTGTCCAAGAGACCCAGTACTTC. This encodes CASSFRGVQETQYF.

This clonotype was observed a few times. This chain uses TRBV6-5 with TRBJ2-2; D call uncertain. V was trimmed by 2 bases and J by 7 bases, leaving 8 bases between them. CDR1 is MNHEY, CDR2 SVGAGI, per germline. This CDR3 comprises 13 residues. The CDR3 coding sequence is TGTGCCAGCAGTTACATGTGGAACGGGGAGCTGTTTTTT. Translating it yields CASSYMWNGELFF.

This chain links TRBV6-2 or TRBV6-3 with TRBJ2-7; 8 nucleotides match TRBD1. V lost 5 bases to trimming and J lost 0 bases; unmatched junction nucleotides: 12. The CDR3 sequence is 17 residues long. CDR1 is MNHEY, CDR2 SVGEGT, per germline. In DNA form, the CDR3 reads TGTGCCAGCAGTACCCCCGATCAGGGGGCTTTCTCCTACGAGCAGTACTTC. Its translation is CASSTPDQGAFSYEQYF.

This clonotype has more than one count but fewer than ten. The chain joins TRBV20-1 to TRBJ1-2; D is possibly TRBD1 (5 bases). V was cut by 7 bases and J by 3 bases, with 15 bases left in between. Per the germline V gene, CDR1 is DFQATT and CDR2 is SNEGSKA (reference sequence). This CDR3 has 13 residues. The CDR3 reads CSGEGTDDYGYTF. CDR3 sequence (DNA): TGCAGTGGGGAGGGGACCGATGACTATGGCTACACCTTC.

The chain recombines TRBV29-1 with TRBJ2-2, with D uncertain. Germline V gene data show CDR1 as SQVTM and CDR2 as ANQGSEA. The CDR3 is 14 amino acids. Trimming stripped 3 bases from V and 1 base from J, with 9 bases between. This CDR3 is CSVEKRLNTGELFF. CDR3 sequence (DNA): TGCAGCGTTGAGAAGCGTCTGAACACCGGGGAGCTGTTTTTT.

A word on this clonotype: One end of the junction varies from germline; a read error may be responsible. The rearrangement joins TRBV5-1 to TRBJ2-4; D might be TRBD1 (6 bases). Germline V gives CDR1 SGHRS, CDR2 YFSETQ. CDR3 size: 13 residues. As DNA, the CDR3 is TGCGCCAGCAGCTACTCAACCCGGGACATCCAGTACTTC. Protein product: CASSYSTRDIQYF. The whole variable domain, filled in from reference TRBV5-1 and TRBJ2-4, reads KAGVTQTPRYLIKTRGQQVTLSCSPISGHRSVSWYQQTPGQGLQFLFEYFSETQRNKGNFPGRFSGRQFSNSRSEMNVSTLELGDSALYLCASSYSTRDIQYFGAGTRLSVL.

The chain carries TRBV20-1 and TRBJ2-5; D is possibly TRBD1 (5 bases). V was trimmed by 2 bases and J by 1 base, leaving 11 bases between them. From germline, CDR1 is DFQATT and CDR2 SNEGSKA (reference sequence). The CDR3 is made up of 14 amino acids. The CDR3 nucleotides are TGCAGTGCTAGACCTGGGGCAGGCCAAGAGACCCAGTACTTC. Translation: CSARPGAGQETQYF.

The rearrangement joins TRBV9 to TRBJ2-2; the match to TRBD2 covers 10 bases. The CDR3 has 17 residues. J gave up 5 bases and V 1 base, and 8 bases lay outside the gene matches. Per germline, CDR1 SGDLS and CDR2 YYNGEE. The CDR3 loop reads CASSVPQRGGETGELFF. The CDR3 DNA reads as TGTGCCAGCAGCGTACCCCAGCGGGGGGGTGAAACCGGGGAGCTGTTTTTT.

The sample holds a few counts of this clonotype. The CDR3 spells CASSYSRVSYNEQFF. The DNA for the CDR3 is TGTGCCAGCAGTTACTCTCGTGTCAGCTACAATGAGCAGTTCTTC. This chain joins TRBV6-5 and TRBJ2-1; D not certain. The germline CDR1 and CDR2 sequences are MNHEY and SVGAGI. Trimming removed 0 bases at V and 3 bases at J, with 9 bases between. This CDR3 has 15 amino acids.

This clonotype has just one count. The rearrangement joins TRBV20-1 to TRBJ2-5; TRBD2 matches 11 bases. The germline V gene has CDR1 DFQATT and CDR2 SNEGSKA (reference sequence). The CDR3 sequence is 18 residues long. V gave up 1 base and J gave up 6 bases; unmatched junction bases: 16. CDR3 sequence: CSARGSLAGAIEGKTQYF. As DNA, the CDR3 is TGCAGTGCTAGAGGTTCACTAGCGGGGGCTATCGAAGGGAAGACCCAGTACTTC.

V is TRBV5-1 and J is TRBJ1-2; maybe TRBD1 (5 bases). This CDR3 has 15 amino acids. Trimming stripped 2 bases from V and 4 bases from J, with 15 bases between. Germline V gene data show CDR1 as SGHRS and CDR2 as YFSETQ. CDR3: CASSFGTLARYGYTF. The CDR3 region has the DNA TGCGCCAGCAGCTTCGGGACTTTGGCTCGCTATGGCTACACCTTC.

The chain carries TRBV7-6 and TRBJ2-3, with TRBD2 as a possible D gene (6 bases). There are 14 residues in the CDR3. The germline CDR1 and CDR2 sequences are SGHVS and FNYEAQ. V was shortened by 10 bases and J by 1 base, with 15 bases between the two germline ends. The CDR3 sequence is CATSAGGGTDTQYF. The CDR3 DNA is TGTGCCACCTCAGCAGGCGGGGGCACAGATACGCAGTATTTT.

The chain links TRBV20-1 to TRBJ1-3; no definite D call. CDR1 is DFQATT, CDR2 SNEGSKA, per germline (reference sequence). The CDR3 covers 13 residues. The V end was cut by 4 bases, the J end by 0 bases, with 7 bases between. Here the CDR3 reads CSATIPSGNTIYF. Here the CDR3 DNA reads TGCAGTGCTACTATACCCTCTGGAAACACCATATATTTT.